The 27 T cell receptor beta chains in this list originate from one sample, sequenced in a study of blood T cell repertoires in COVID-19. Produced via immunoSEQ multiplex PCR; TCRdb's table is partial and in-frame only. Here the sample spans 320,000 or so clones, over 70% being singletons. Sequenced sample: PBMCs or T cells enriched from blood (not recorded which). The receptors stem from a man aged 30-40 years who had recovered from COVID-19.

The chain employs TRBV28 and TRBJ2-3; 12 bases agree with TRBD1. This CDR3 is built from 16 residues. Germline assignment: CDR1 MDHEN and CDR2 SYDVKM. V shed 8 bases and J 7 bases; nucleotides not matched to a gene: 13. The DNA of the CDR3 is TGTGCCAGCTTGAGCCCCGGGACAGGGGGCCTAAATACGCAGTATTTT. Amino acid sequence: CASLSPGTGGLNTQYF.

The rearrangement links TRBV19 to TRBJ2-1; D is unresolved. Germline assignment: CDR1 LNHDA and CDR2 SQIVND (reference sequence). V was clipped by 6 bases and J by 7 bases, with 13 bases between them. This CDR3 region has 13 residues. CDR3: CASSGSRGNEQFF. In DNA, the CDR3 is TGTGCCAGTAGCGGCTCTAGAGGAAATGAGCAGTTCTTC.

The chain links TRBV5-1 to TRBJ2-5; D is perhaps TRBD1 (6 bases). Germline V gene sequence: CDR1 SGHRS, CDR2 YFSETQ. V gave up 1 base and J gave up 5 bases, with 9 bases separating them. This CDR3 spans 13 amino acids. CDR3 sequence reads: CASSLTGMETQYF. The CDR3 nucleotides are TGCGCCAGCAGCTTGACAGGGATGGAGACCCAGTACTTC.

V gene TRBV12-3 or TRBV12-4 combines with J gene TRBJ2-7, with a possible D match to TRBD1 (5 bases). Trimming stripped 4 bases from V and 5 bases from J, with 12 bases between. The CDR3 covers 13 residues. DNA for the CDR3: TGTGCCAGCAGTTACAAGGGGCCCCACGAGCAGTACTTC. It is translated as CASSYKGPHEQYF.

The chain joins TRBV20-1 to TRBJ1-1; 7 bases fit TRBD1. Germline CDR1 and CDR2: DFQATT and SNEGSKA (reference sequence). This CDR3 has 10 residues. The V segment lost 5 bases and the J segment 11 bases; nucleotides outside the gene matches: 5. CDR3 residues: CSAGQVKAFF. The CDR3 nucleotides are TGCAGTGCTGGACAGGTCAAGGCTTTCTTT.

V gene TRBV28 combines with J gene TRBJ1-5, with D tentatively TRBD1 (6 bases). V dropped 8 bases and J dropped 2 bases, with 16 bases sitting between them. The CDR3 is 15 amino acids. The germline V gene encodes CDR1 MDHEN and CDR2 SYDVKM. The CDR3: CASSPPGQRNQPQHF. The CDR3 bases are TGTGCCAGCTCCCCACCGGGACAACGCAATCAGCCCCAGCATTTT.

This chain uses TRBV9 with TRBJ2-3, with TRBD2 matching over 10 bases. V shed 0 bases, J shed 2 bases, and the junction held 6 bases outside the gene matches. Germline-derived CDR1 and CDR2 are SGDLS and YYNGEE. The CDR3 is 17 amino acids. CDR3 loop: CASSVEGSGGTTDTQYF. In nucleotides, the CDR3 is TGTGCCAGCAGCGTAGAGGGTAGCGGGGGGACCACAGATACGCAGTATTTT.

CDR3 DNA: TGTGCCAGCAGGCGTGGCAATCAGCCCCAGCATTTT. Translating gives CASRRGNQPQHF. V gene TRBV13 combines with J gene TRBJ1-5, with D hard to call. Trimming cost V 6 bases and J 2 bases, with 5 bases left between them. The CDR3 extends over 12 amino acids. Germline V gene sequence: CDR1 PRHDT, CDR2 FYEKMQ (reference sequence).

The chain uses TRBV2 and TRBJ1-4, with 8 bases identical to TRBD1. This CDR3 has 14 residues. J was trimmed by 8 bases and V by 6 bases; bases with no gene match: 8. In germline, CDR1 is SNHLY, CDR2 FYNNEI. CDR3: CASSKAGGGEKLFF. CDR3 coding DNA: TGTGCCAGCAGCAAAGCAGGGGGCGGAGAAAAACTGTTTTTT.

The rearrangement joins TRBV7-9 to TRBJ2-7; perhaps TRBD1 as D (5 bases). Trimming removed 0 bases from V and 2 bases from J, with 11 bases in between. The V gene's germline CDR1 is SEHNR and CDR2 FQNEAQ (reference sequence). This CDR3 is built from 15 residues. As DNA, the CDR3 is TGTGCCAGCAGCTTAGCGTTAGGGGCCCCCTACGAGCAGTACTTC. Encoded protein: CASSLALGAPYEQYF.

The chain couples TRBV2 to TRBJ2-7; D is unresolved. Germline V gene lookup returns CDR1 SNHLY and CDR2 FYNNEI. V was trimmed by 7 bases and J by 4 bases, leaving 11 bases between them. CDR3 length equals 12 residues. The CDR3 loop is CASTPTGYEQYF. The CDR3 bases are TGTGCCAGCACTCCGACTGGGTACGAGCAGTACTTC.

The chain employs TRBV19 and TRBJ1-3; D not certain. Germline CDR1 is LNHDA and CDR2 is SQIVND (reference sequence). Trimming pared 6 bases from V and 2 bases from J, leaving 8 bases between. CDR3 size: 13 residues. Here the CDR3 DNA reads TGTGCCAGTAGGGTGCAGGCTGGAAACACCATATATTTT. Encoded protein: CASRVQAGNTIYF.

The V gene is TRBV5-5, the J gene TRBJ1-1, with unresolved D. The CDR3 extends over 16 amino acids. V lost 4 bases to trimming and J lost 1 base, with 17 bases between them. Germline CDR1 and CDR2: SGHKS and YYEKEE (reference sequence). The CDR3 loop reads CASSNSAQTRNTEAFF. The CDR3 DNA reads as TGTGCCAGCAGCAATAGTGCGCAGACACGGAACACTGAAGCTTTCTTT.

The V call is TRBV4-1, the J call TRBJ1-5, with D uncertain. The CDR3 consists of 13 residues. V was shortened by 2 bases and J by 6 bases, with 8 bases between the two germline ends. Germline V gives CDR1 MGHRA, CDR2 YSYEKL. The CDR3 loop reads CASSQLDSQPQHF. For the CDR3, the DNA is TGCGCCAGCAGCCAATTGGACTCTCAGCCCCAGCATTTT.

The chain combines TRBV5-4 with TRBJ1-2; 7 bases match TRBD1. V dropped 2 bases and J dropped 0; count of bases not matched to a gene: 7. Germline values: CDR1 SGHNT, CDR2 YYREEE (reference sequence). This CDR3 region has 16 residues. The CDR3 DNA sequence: TGTGCCAGCAGCTTAGCGCGGACAGGTTCTAACTATGGCTACACCTTC. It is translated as CASSLARTGSNYGYTF.

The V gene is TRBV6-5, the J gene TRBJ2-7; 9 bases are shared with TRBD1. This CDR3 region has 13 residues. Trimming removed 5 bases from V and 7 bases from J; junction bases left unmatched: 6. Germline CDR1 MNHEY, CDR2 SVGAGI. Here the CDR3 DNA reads TGTGCCAGCAGTCCCCGCGGGACAGGGGAGCAGTACTTC. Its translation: CASSPRGTGEQYF.

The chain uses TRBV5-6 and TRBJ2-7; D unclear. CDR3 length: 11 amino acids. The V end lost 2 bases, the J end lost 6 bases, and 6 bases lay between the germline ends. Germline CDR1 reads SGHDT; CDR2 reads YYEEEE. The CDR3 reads CASSLSREQYF. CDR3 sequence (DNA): TGTGCCAGCAGCTTATCGCGCGAGCAGTACTTC.

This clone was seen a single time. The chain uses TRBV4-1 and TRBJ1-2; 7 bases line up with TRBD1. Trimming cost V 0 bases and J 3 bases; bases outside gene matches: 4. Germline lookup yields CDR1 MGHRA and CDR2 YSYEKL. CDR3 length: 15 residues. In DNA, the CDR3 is TGCGCCAGCAGCCAAGAAATGGGACAGTACTATGGCTACACCTTC. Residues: CASSQEMGQYYGYTF.

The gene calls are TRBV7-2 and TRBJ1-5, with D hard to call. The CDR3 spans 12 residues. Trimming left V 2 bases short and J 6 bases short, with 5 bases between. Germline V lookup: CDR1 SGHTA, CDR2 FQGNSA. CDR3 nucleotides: TGTGCCAGCAGCTTATGGAGTCAGCCCCAGCATTTT. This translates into CASSLWSQPQHF.

CDR3 protein: CASSLDYLPVTQYF. In DNA form, the CDR3 reads TGTGCCAGCAGCTTGGACTATCTGCCGGTGACCCAGTACTTC. The V call is TRBV9, the J call TRBJ2-5, with D tentatively TRBD2 (6 bases). The V gene lost 4 bases and the J gene lost 7 bases, with 17 bases spanning the gap. Germline CDR1 SGDLS, CDR2 YYNGEE. This CDR3 has 14 residues.

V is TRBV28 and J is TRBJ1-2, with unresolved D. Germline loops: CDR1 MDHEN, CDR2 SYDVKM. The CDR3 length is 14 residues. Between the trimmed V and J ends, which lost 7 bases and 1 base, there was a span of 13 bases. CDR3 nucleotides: TGTGCCAGCAAGCCAGCGCCACTTAACTATGGCTACACCTTC. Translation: CASKPAPLNYGYTF.

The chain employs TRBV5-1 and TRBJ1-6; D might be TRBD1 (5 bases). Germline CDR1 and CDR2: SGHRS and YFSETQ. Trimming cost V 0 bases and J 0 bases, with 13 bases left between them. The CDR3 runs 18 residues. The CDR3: CASSLAGEWISYNSPLHF. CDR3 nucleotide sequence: TGCGCCAGCAGCTTGGCGGGGGAGTGGATCTCCTATAATTCACCCCTCCACTTT.

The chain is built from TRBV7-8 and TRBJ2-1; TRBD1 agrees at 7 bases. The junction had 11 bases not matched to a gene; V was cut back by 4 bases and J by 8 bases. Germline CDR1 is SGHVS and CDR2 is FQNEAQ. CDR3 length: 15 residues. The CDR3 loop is CASSSSRRGGYEQFF. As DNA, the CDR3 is TGTGCCAGCAGCTCATCCCGAAGAGGGGGCTATGAGCAGTTCTTC.

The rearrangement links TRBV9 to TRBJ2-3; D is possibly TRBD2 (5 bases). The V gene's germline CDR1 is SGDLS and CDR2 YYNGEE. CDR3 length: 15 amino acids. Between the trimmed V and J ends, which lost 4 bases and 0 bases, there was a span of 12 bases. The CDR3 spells CASSPQQRSTDTQYF. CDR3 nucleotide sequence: TGTGCCAGCAGCCCTCAACAGCGGAGCACAGATACGCAGTATTTT.

The CDR3 bases are TGCGCCAGCAGCCAAGAACAGGGTATTCGTGGAAACACCATATATTTT. Amino acid sequence: CASSQEQGIRGNTIYF. The chain is built from TRBV4-1 and TRBJ1-3; tentatively, D is TRBD1 (6 bases). CDR1 is MGHRA and CDR2 is YSYEKL in the germline V gene. CDR3 length equals 16 residues. Trimming shortened V by 0 bases and J by 3 bases, and 12 bases separated the two germline ends.

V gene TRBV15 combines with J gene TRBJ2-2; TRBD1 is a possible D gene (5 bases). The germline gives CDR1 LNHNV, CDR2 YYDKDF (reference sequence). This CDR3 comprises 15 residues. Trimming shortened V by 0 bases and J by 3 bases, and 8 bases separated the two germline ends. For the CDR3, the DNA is TGTGCCACCAGCAGAGAAGGGGTGGACACCGGGGAGCTGTTTTTT. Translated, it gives CATSREGVDTGELFF.

CDR3 loop: CASRRGVYNSPLHF. As DNA, the CDR3 is TGTGCCAGCAGACGCGGGGTCTATAATTCACCCCTCCACTTT. This chain joins TRBV28 and TRBJ1-6; D gene uncertain. Trimming took 6 bases from V and 3 from J, leaving 9 bases between them. The germline V gene has CDR1 MDHEN and CDR2 SYDVKM. This CDR3 spans 14 amino acids. The full variable domain, its missing parts supplied by reference TRBV28 and TRBJ1-6, is DVKVTQSSRYLVKRTGEKVFLECVQDMDHENMFWYRQDPGLGLRLIYFSYDVKMKEKGDIPEGYSVSREKKERFSLILESASTNQTSMYLCASRRGVYNSPLHFGNGTRLTVT.